The present TCR beta chain was sequenced within a study of human T cells and chemical hapten exposure (dated by TCRdb to the early 2020s). In terms of the full investigation: For sensitization, 2% DPC in acetone was applied to a roughly 2 cm by roughly 2 cm area of upper inner arm skin. Weekly therapeutic DPC doses were additionally applied to the scalp of patients throughout the roughly 23-week study period. Patch tests used Finn chambers with 0.01% DPC on the upper back, scored after 6 days by International Contact Dermatitis Research Group standards. Most of the patients in the cohort were female, and the cohort covered alopecia areata with under or over 50% scalp involvement, alopecia totalis and alopecia universalis. Libraries were pooled for sequencing, and variation in per-sample TCR yields was attributed mainly to small differences in library volumes within the pool. The study tracked peripheral blood TCR repertoire changes in vivo during primary and secondary sensitization to the hapten diphenylcyclopropenone (DPC) in alopecia patients. Blood samples were taken from patients before sensitization (week 0) and at 2, 6 and about 24 weeks after DPC sensitization. Blood for TCR sequencing was provided by twenty-nine alopecia patients at one to four time points (pre-sensitization, 2, 6 and 24 weeks). What the research found in general, with its limitations: Because every patient had alopecia, a presumed autoimmune disease, the patients' immune response might differ from that of healthy individuals. Significantly more large CDR3 similarity clusters were formed by expanded TCRs than by pre-sensitization or healthy control sets, consistent with antigen-driven responses. Patch test score correlated positively with the number of PT1 expanded TCRs, reaching significance at thresholds 8, 16 and 32 but not at 4. Repeated subsampling changed both the strength of the expansion versus patch-test correlation and the threshold at which the correlation became significant. DPC sensitization did not change how many TCRs were above 1 in 1000 frequency, and no evidence was found of alterations in global repertoire structure.

This clonotype was picked up a small number of times. What antigen it recognizes has not been identified. No quality values exist for individual bases; no much larger clone is one base distant. The sample's time point label, in plain terms: patch test 1, 2 weeks after DPC sensitization. The label giving this sample's treatment or condition can be read as: therapeutic diphenylcyclopropenone sensitization with weekly scalp DPC. At every patch-test visit, the blood draw took place before the patch test was put on. Patients were eligible if aged 18 to 70, diagnosed with alopecia and judged suitable for DPC therapy, and pregnant patients were excluded. Total RNA was extracted from unfractionated whole blood that had been collected in Tempus Blood RNA tubes. Library construction relied on RACE. Sequencing used a NextSeq 500. Library preparation attached unique molecular identifiers to individual cDNA molecules for quantitative, reproducible TCR counting. For every blood RNA sample, sequencing covered both the TCR alpha and TCR beta chains. In the authors' own workflow: A median of around 96,000 TCRs per sample was observed, with a range of roughly 20,000 to 700,000. V, J and CDR3 annotation of the TCR reads was carried out using the Decombinator software suite. To make PS versus PT1 abundance plots, every sample was subsampled to the same number of TCRs (28,000). Expanded TCRs were defined as absent before sensitization and observed at least eight times at the 2-week time point. TCRdb itself trimmed the public reads at Q25 with fastp, ran MiXCR and retained productive beta chains. Here each entry gathers all rows of one CDR3 protein and keeps the most common genes and DNA. The V and J calls, along with clone size, are taken from TCRdb and not from the paper's own processing. The sample table holds around 110,000 distinct CDR3 sequences, of which 9.5% to 13% were seen once. The leading ten clones occupy 1.4% of the sample.

Trimming removed 7 bases from V and 7 bases from J, leaving 14 bases between the germline ends. The germline V gene yields SQVTM for CDR1 and ANQGSEA for CDR2. The CDR3 holds 11 amino acids from the cysteine to the phenylalanine. The CDR3 DNA has 33 bases and is translated from base 1. The clonotype was recovered from a woman in her fifties or sixties with alopecia areata. Some clones in this sample may be carry-over from other donors' samples. Rearrangement joined TRBV29-1 to TRBJ2-7; the D gene remains uncertain. The source was whole blood, collected in connection with sensitization to the hapten diphenylcyclopropenone (DPC). Read as DNA, the sequence is TGCAGCGCATACTCCCTTGGGGAGCAGTACTTC. It specifies CSAYSLGEQYF.